A selection of T cell receptor beta chains follows, all from one sample in a study of blood T cell repertoires in COVID-19. Repertoires were generated with immunoSEQ multiplex PCR, while TCRdb's copy carries only in-frame clones and drops some. The table includes a few hundred thousand clones, approximately 78% detected once. The sequenced material came from peripheral blood. These receptor sequences come from a woman aged 18-30 years with acute or convalescent COVID-19. Both conserved end residues are part of each CDR3. A D gene is named only where the DNA matches it firmly. Rows give clone size only sometimes, using once, few, many, or a class for an expanded clone.

v_gene,len,abundance,d_gene,j_gene,CDR3nt,CDR3aa
TRBV29-1,13,NA,NA,TRBJ1-4,TGCAGCGTTGGCCAGGCGGGAAGGGAAAAACTGTTTTTT,CSVGQAGREKLFF
TRBV28,18,NA,TRBD1,TRBJ1-5,TGTGCCAGCAGTCCTTGGGACAGGGGAATGAGTAGCAATCAGCCCCAGCATTTT,CASSPWDRGMSSNQPQHF
TRBV24-1,16,NA,TRBD1,TRBJ1-2,TGTGCCACCAGTGATTCCCCGGGACAGGGGGCTTATGGCTACACCTTC,CATSDSPGQGAYGYTF
TRBV10-3,13,NA,NA,TRBJ1-1,TGTGCCATCAGGATGGACAGGAACACTGAAGCTTTCTTT,CAIRMDRNTEAFF
TRBV11-2,15,once,TRBD2,TRBJ2-1,TGTGCCAGCAGCTTAGGGCGGGAGATTGGTAATGAGCAGTTCTTC,CASSLGREIGNEQFF
TRBV28,11,NA,NA,TRBJ2-7,TGTGCCAGTTCGGTACCCTACGAGCAGTACTTC,CASSVPYEQYF
TRBV6-5,15,NA,TRBD2,TRBJ2-1,TGTGCCAGCTCTGATCCGGGACTAGCAGACAATGAGCAGTTCTTC,CASSDPGLADNEQFF
TRBV3-1/TRBV3-2,15,few,NA,TRBJ1-5,TGTGCCAGCAGCCAAGATTCCGGGAGCAATCAGCCCCAGCATTTT,CASSQDSGSNQPQHF
TRBV9,15,NA,NA,TRBJ2-2,TGCGCCAGCAGCGTAGTTGGCGGGAACACCGGGGAGCTGTTTTTT,CASSVVGGNTGELFF
TRBV19,18,once,TRBD2,TRBJ2-2,TGTGCCAGTAGTATAGGCCTAGCGGGAGGGAAGAACACCGGGGAGCTGTTTTTT,CASSIGLAGGKNTGELFF
TRBV28,15,NA,NA,TRBJ1-4,TGTGCCAGCAGTTCCCTAGAGTCAACTAATGAAAAACTGTTTTTT,CASSSLESTNEKLFF
TRBV5-8,17,NA,NA,TRBJ2-1,TGTGCCAGCAGCTTCCAAGTAGGACAGGGACTATTCGTTCTCCGGTTCTTC,CASSFQVGQGLFVLRFF
TRBV4-1,17,once,TRBD2,TRBJ2-7,TGCGCCAGCAGCCCCCTACTAGCGCAGGCGGAATCCTACGAGCAGTACTTC,CASSPLLAQAESYEQYF
TRBV5-1,15,NA,NA,TRBJ1-4,TGCGCCAGCAGCTTGGCAGGGGCCTATAATGAAAAACTGTTTTTT,CASSLAGAYNEKLFF
TRBV6-5,15,NA,TRBD2,TRBJ2-7,TGTGCCAGCAGTACGGCGCGGGACTACCCCTACGAGCAGTACTTC,CASSTARDYPYEQYF
TRBV27,15,NA,NA,TRBJ2-5,TGTGCCAGCAGTTTCTTCAAAGGGAGCACGGAGACCCAGTACTTC,CASSFFKGSTETQYF
TRBV19,14,NA,NA,TRBJ2-1,TGTGCCAGTAGTATAAGGACTTTTTTGAATGAGCAGTTCTTC,CASSIRTFLNEQFF
TRBV4-1,18,once,TRBD2,TRBJ2-3,TGCGCCAGCAGCCAGGGACTAGCGGGAGTGACTAGCACAGATACGCAGTATTTT,CASSQGLAGVTSTDTQYF
TRBV6-2/TRBV6-3,17,NA,TRBD2,TRBJ2-3,TGTGCCAGCAGTTACAGAGACTGGGAGGGCCGTGCAGATACGCAGTATTTT,CASSYRDWEGRADTQYF
TRBV7-2,16,few,TRBD2,TRBJ2-2,TGTGCCAGCAGCTTAGCCTTACTAGCGGGAGTCGGGGAGCTGTTTTTT,CASSLALLAGVGELFF
TRBV27,14,NA,NA,TRBJ1-5,TGTGCCAGCAGTTACACAGGGTTAGATGCGCCCCAGCATTTT,CASSYTGLDAPQHF
TRBV5-4,12,many,NA,TRBJ2-1,TGTGCCAGCAGCTTTACTCTCAATGAGCAGTTCTTC,CASSFTLNEQFF
TRBV10-3,17,NA,NA,TRBJ2-5,TGTGCCATCAGTCAAGGATTGGTACCGGGACTCCAAGAGACCCAGTACTTC,CAISQGLVPGLQETQYF
TRBV5-6,14,NA,NA,TRBJ2-7,TGTGCCAGCAGCTCGACTCTTAGACGCTACGAGCAGTACTTC,CASSSTLRRYEQYF
TRBV4-3,16,NA,TRBD1,TRBJ1-5,TGCGCCAGCAGCCCAGGCACAGGGGGAAGCAATCAGCCCCAGCATTTT,CASSPGTGGSNQPQHF
TRBV5-1,14,NA,NA,TRBJ2-2,TGCGCCAGCAGCTTGGTGGCAGGGTCCGGGGAGCTGTTTTTT,CASSLVAGSGELFF
TRBV7-9,11,NA,NA,TRBJ1-1,TGTGCCAGCAGCACCCAGGTTGCGGCTTTCTTT,CASSTQVAAFF
TRBV24-1,13,NA,NA,TRBJ1-2,TGTGCCACCAGTGAGCTAAACTTCTTTGGCTACACCTTC,CATSELNFFGYTF
TRBV10-1,13,NA,NA,TRBJ2-1,TGCGCCAGCAGTGTGGACTATAACAATGAGCAGTTCTTC,CASSVDYNNEQFF
TRBV28,15,NA,TRBD1,TRBJ2-1,TGTGCCAGCAGGACCGGGACAGGGTCCTACAATGAGCAGTTCTTC,CASRTGTGSYNEQFF
TRBV19,15,NA,NA,TRBJ2-3,TGTGCCACCGCCGACGACAGTCCTAGCACAGATACGCAGTATTTT,CATADDSPSTDTQYF
TRBV18,16,NA,TRBD1,TRBJ2-3,TGTGCCAGCTCACCACCCGGACAGGGGGTTACAGATACGCAGTATTTT,CASSPPGQGVTDTQYF
TRBV2,18,once,TRBD1,TRBJ2-2,TGTGCCAGCATCCCTCGGGCTACGACAGGGGTGGGCACCGGGGAGCTGTTTTTT,CASIPRATTGVGTGELFF
TRBV7-8,16,NA,TRBD2,TRBJ2-2,TGTGCCAGCAGCTTAGGAACGGGAGGTTTCACCGGGGAGCTGTTTTTT,CASSLGTGGFTGELFF
TRBV27,14,NA,TRBD2,TRBJ2-4,TGTGCCAGCGGGAGGGCCCTAGCCAAAAACATTCAGTACTTC,CASGRALAKNIQYF
TRBV7-2,14,NA,TRBD1,TRBJ1-2,TGTGCCAGCAGCTCTTGGACAGGGACGGATGGCTACACCTTC,CASSSWTGTDGYTF
TRBV6-2/TRBV6-3,12,NA,NA,TRBJ1-1,TGTGCCAGCAGTCTGGACTGGACTGAAGCTTTCTTT,CASSLDWTEAFF
TRBV4-1,17,NA,NA,TRBJ2-7,TGCGCCAGCAGCCAAGATCCGGCGGACAGCGGATCCTACGAGCAGTACTTC,CASSQDPADSGSYEQYF
TRBV7-6,21,few,TRBD1,TRBJ2-7,TGTGCCAGCAGACGCGGGACAGGGGGACCTACTAGCGGAGCAGAATTCTACGAGCAGTACTTC,CASRRGTGGPTSGAEFYEQYF
TRBV30,17,NA,TRBD2,TRBJ2-7,TGTGCCTGGAGTGTATTTCGGACTAGCGGGATCGGGTACGAGCAGTACTTC,CAWSVFRTSGIGYEQYF
TRBV28,15,once,TRBD1,TRBJ1-6,TGTGCCAGCACCTCCCCGACAGGGGGGAATTCACCCCTCCACTTT,CASTSPTGGNSPLHF
TRBV5-1,18,NA,TRBD1,TRBJ2-6,TGCGCCAGCAGCACGGACAGGGGGCTCTTATCTGGGGCCAACGTCCTGACTTTC,CASSTDRGLLSGANVLTF
TRBV29-1,14,NA,NA,TRBJ1-3,TGCAGCGTTGCTGGGCAGACACTTGGAAACACCATATATTTT,CSVAGQTLGNTIYF
TRBV19,15,NA,TRBD2,TRBJ2-1,TGTGCCAGTAGTCCTCTAGCGGGCTCCTACAATGAGCAGTTCTTC,CASSPLAGSYNEQFF
TRBV7-6,19,NA,NA,TRBJ2-7,TGTGCCAGCAGGCCGGGCGGAGGGCAGGGAGGACTCACCTCCTACGAGCAGTACTTC,CASRPGGGQGGLTSYEQYF
TRBV14,11,NA,NA,TRBJ1-1,TGTGCCAGCAGCCGAGGACAGCAAGCTTTCTTT,CASSRGQQAFF
TRBV11-2,13,NA,NA,TRBJ2-7,TGTGCCAGCAGCTCCGGGTTGATCTACGAGCAGTACTTC,CASSSGLIYEQYF
TRBV6-1,16,once,TRBD1,TRBJ1-6,TGTGCCAGCAGTGAAGCGGGACAGCCGCGGCATTCACCCCTCCACTTT,CASSEAGQPRHSPLHF
TRBV11-3,20,NA,TRBD2,TRBJ2-1,TGTGCCAGCAGCCCTACCCGGACTAGCGGGACCACGATCTCCTACAATGAGCAGTTCTTC,CASSPTRTSGTTISYNEQFF
TRBV9,14,NA,NA,TRBJ2-3,TGTGCCAGCAGCGTGCTACCTAGCACAGATACGCAGTATTTT,CASSVLPSTDTQYF
TRBV25-1,15,once,TRBD2,TRBJ2-3,TGTGCCAGCAGTGAGGGACTAGCGGTATACGATACGCAGTATTTT,CASSEGLAVYDTQYF
TRBV19,14,NA,NA,TRBJ1-1,TGTGCCAGTAGTATATCGGGGGTCGAGCCTGAAGCTTTCTTT,CASSISGVEPEAFF
TRBV3-1/TRBV3-2,16,once,TRBD2,TRBJ2-1,TGTGCCAGCAGCCCGGGGACTAGCGGGAGGGGAAATGAGCAGTTCTTC,CASSPGTSGRGNEQFF
TRBV29-1,14,NA,NA,TRBJ1-3,TGCAGCGTAAGGACGGGAAACTCTGGAAACACCATATATTTT,CSVRTGNSGNTIYF
TRBV7-2,16,NA,TRBD2,TRBJ2-7,TGTGCCAGCAGCCCCCTCGCGGGACTAGTAACCTACGAGCAGTACTTC,CASSPLAGLVTYEQYF
TRBV28,12,once,NA,TRBJ2-7,TGTGCCAGCGGGGAACTAGCCTACGAGCAGTACTTC,CASGELAYEQYF